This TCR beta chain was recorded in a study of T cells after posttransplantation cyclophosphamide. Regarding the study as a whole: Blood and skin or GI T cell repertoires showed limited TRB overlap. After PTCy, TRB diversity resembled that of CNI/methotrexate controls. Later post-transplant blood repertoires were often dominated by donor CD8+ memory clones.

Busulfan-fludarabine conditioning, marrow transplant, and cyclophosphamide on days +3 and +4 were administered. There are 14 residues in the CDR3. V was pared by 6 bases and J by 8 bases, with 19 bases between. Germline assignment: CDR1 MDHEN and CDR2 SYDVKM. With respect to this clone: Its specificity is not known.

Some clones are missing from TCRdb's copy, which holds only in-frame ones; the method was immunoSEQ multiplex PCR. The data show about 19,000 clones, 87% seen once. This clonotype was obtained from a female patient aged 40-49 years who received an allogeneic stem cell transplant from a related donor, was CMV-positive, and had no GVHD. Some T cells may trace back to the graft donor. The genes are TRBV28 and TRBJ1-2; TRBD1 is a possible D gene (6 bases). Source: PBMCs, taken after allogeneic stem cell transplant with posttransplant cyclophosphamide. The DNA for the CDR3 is TGTGCCAGCAGCCAGGGGCATTCTTGGCAGGGCTACACCTTC. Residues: CASSQGHSWQGYTF.